The 20 T cell receptor beta chains below all came from one sample that was sequenced in a study of human T cells and chemical hapten exposure. TCRdb used MiXCR to reprocess the 5' RACE reads, holding one entry per CDR3 protein. The sample has more than 140,000 distinct CDR3 sequences, approximately 4% seen once. Unfractionated whole blood yielded the extracted total RNA. These receptors were collected from a female donor in good health.

Turning to this clonotype: A clone one base away is much larger, so this may be a read error. The gene calls are TRBV7-9 and TRBJ1-5; D might be TRBD1 (6 bases). The CDR3 spans 14 residues. The ends were cut back, 8 bases at V and 1 base at J, with 12 bases in the middle. Germline loops: CDR1 SEHNR, CDR2 FQNEAQ (reference sequence). The CDR3 loop is CASGSGQSNQPQHF. Here the CDR3 DNA reads TGTGCCAGCGGATCCGGACAGAGCAATCAGCCCCAGCATTTT.

This clonotype was seen ten or more times. V gene TRBV3-1 combines with J gene TRBJ2-1; D unresolved. This CDR3 contains 15 residues. V lost 3 bases and J 2 bases, leaving 11 bases between the germline ends. The germline V gene encodes CDR1 LGHDT and CDR2 YNNKEL (reference sequence). The CDR3, as DNA: TGTGCCAGCAGCCAGAAAGGGAAGACCTACAATGAGCAGTTCTTC. Protein: CASSQKGKTYNEQFF.

This clonotype was observed at least ten times. The chain links TRBV7-2 to TRBJ2-7; 8 bases map to TRBD2. The junction had 8 bases not matched to a gene; V was cut back by 5 bases and J by 2 bases. There are 15 residues in the CDR3. Germline V CDR1 and CDR2: SGHTA, FQGNSA. CDR3 sequence (DNA): TGTGCCAGCAGCGCGCGACGGGGGGGAACCTACGAGCAGTACTTC. This encodes CASSARRGGTYEQYF.

This clonotype was counted ten times or more. CDR3 in DNA: TGCAGTGCTAGAGGACCGCGGGGAAGCTACGAGCAGTACTTC. Amino acid sequence: CSARGPRGSYEQYF. The chain joins TRBV20-1 to TRBJ2-7; D is possibly TRBD2 (6 bases). The germline V gene has CDR1 DFQATT and CDR2 SNEGSKA (reference sequence). V lost 1 base to trimming and J lost 3 bases, with 13 bases between them. The CDR3 length is 14 residues.

This clonotype was recorded at least ten times. DNA for the CDR3: TGTGCCAGCAGCTTTGGCGGGGGGGCGGCGGATACGCAGTATTTT. Translation gives CASSFGGGAADTQYF. This chain links TRBV11-2 with TRBJ2-3; 9 bases fit TRBD2. CDR1 SGHAT and CDR2 FQNNGV come from the germline V gene. This CDR3 has 15 residues. J lost 6 bases, V lost 3 bases, and 7 bases had no gene match. Combining the CDR3 with reference TRBV11-2 and TRBJ2-3 gives the whole variable domain EAGVAQSPRYKIIEKRQSVAFWCNPISGHATLYWYQQILGQGPKLLIQFQNNGVVDDSQLPKDRFSAERLKGVDSTLKIQPAKLEDSAVYLCASSFGGGAADTQYFGPGTRLTVL.

There are many counts of this clonotype. The chain is built from TRBV5-4 and TRBJ1-4; 7 positions agree with TRBD1. The CDR3 loop spans 14 amino acids. Germline CDR1 and CDR2: SGHNT and YYREEE (reference sequence). Trimming took 0 bases from V and 8 from J; bases not matched to a gene: 4. In DNA form, the CDR3 reads TGTGCCAGCAGCTTGGCAGGGGGTGGAGAAAAACTGTTTTTT. It yields the protein CASSLAGGGEKLFF.

The V call is TRBV7-2, the J call TRBJ1-5; 8 bases fit TRBD1. J was trimmed by 6 bases and V by 1 base; bases with no gene match: 5. CDR3 length: 15 amino acids. CDR1 and CDR2 from the germline V gene are SGHTA and FQGNSA. CDR3 region: CASSLERTGPQPQHF. Here the CDR3 DNA reads TGTGCCAGCAGCTTAGAACGGACAGGGCCTCAGCCCCAGCATTTT.

This clonotype was detected ten times or more. The V gene is TRBV6-2 or TRBV6-3, the J gene TRBJ2-3; possible D gene TRBD2, 6 bases. V was clipped by 6 bases and J by 5 bases, with 24 bases between them. Germline CDR1 reads MNHEY; CDR2 reads SVGEGT. This CDR3 contains 17 residues. The CDR3 sequence: CASRPLLAPQPGDTQYF. CDR3 coding DNA: TGTGCCAGCAGGCCGCTTCTAGCGCCACAGCCCGGAGATACGCAGTATTTT.

This clonotype was counted at least ten times. The chain has TRBV7-8 and TRBJ1-6; weak D call: TRBD1 (6 bases). Germline assignment: CDR1 SGHVS and CDR2 FQNEAQ. This CDR3 is 15 amino acids long. V dropped 6 bases and J dropped 8 bases, with 17 bases sitting between them. The CDR3 loop is CASSRRTAGDSPLHF. CDR3 bases: TGTGCCAGCAGTCGTCGGACAGCTGGGGATTCACCCCTCCACTTT.

This clonotype was seen ten or more times. This rearrangement joins TRBV4-1 to TRBJ1-2; 11 positions match TRBD1. This CDR3 region has 14 residues. Germline loops: CDR1 MGHRA, CDR2 YSYEKL. V trimming: 4 bases; J trimming: 6 bases; junction bases outside the gene matches: 4. The CDR3 sequence: CASSRTGGTDGYTF. DNA for the CDR3: TGCGCCAGCAGCCGGACAGGGGGCACGGATGGCTACACCTTC.

The table lists this clonotype with many counts. The chain has TRBV20-1 and TRBJ2-7; 10 bases line up with TRBD2. The CDR3 runs to 15 residues. The V and J ends lost 5 bases and 3 bases, in that order; junction bases with no gene match: 10. Germline V gene sequence: CDR1 DFQATT, CDR2 SNEGSKA (reference sequence). Here the CDR3 reads CSAPPSERGGYEQYF. The CDR3 bases are TGCAGTGCTCCCCCCTCTGAGCGGGGGGGCTACGAGCAGTACTTC.

This clonotype was picked up many times. This sequence joins TRBV29-1 and TRBJ1-2; maybe TRBD1 (5 bases). Germline loops: CDR1 SQVTM, CDR2 ANQGSEA. The ends were cut back, 4 bases at V and 6 bases at J, with 21 bases in the middle. This CDR3 spans 15 amino acids. The CDR3 sequence: CSVVTPRGDDDGYTF. CDR3 DNA: TGCAGCGTTGTTACTCCTAGGGGAGACGACGATGGCTACACCTTC. Complete variable domain (other parts from reference TRBV29-1 and TRBJ1-2): SAVISQKPSRDICQRGTSLTIQCQVDSQVTMMFWYRQQPGQSLTLIATANQGSEATYESGFVIDKFPISRPNLTFSTLTVSNMSPEDSSIYLCSVVTPRGDDDGYTFGSGTRLTVV.

This clonotype was found many times. This chain connects TRBV12-3 or TRBV12-4 to TRBJ1-4; 7 nucleotides align to TRBD1. The J segment lost 11 bases and the V segment lost 5 bases, leaving 8 bases of the junction unmatched. This CDR3 contains 13 residues. The DNA of the CDR3 is TGTGCCAGCAGTCCTGGACAGGACGTCAAACTGTTTTTT. This encodes CASSPGQDVKLFF.

This clonotype was detected ten times or more. This sequence joins TRBV5-6 and TRBJ1-2; unclear D gene. CDR1 SGHDT and CDR2 YYEEEE come from the germline V gene. V lost 1 base to trimming and J lost 8 bases, with 6 bases between them. This CDR3 is built from 11 residues. This CDR3 is CASSLYGGYTF. The DNA for the CDR3 is TGTGCCAGCAGCTTGTATGGGGGCTACACCTTC.

This clonotype was seen repeatedly, ten times or more. The chain is built from TRBV9 and TRBJ1-2, with 8 bases identical to TRBD1. The germline V gene encodes CDR1 SGDLS and CDR2 YYNGEE. V was clipped by 2 bases and J by 0 bases; unmatched bases: 9. CDR3 length equals 17 residues. The CDR3 sequence is CASSVTTGAGANYGYTF. For the CDR3, the DNA is TGTGCCAGCAGCGTTACGACAGGGGCAGGAGCTAACTATGGCTACACCTTC.

This chain joins TRBV9 and TRBJ2-1, with 9 bases fitting TRBD2. CDR3 size: 16 residues. CDR1 is SGDLS, CDR2 YYNGEE, per germline. J lost 3 bases, V lost 4 bases, and 8 bases had no gene match. The CDR3 protein is CASSSASGVLYNEQFF. The CDR3 nucleotides are TGTGCCAGCAGCTCGGCTAGCGGGGTGCTCTACAATGAGCAGTTCTTC.

This clonotype was seen repeatedly, ten times or more. This rearrangement joins TRBV24-1 to TRBJ2-5, with no clear D. CDR1 is KGHDR and CDR2 is SFDVKD in the germline V gene. V dropped 3 bases and J dropped 2 bases, with 15 bases sitting between them. The CDR3 contains 16 residues. The CDR3 nucleotides are TGTGCCACCAGTGATCCCGCCAACAGACCACAAGAGACCCAGTACTTC. Residues: CATSDPANRPQETQYF.

The sample holds many counts of this clonotype. For the CDR3, the DNA is TGTGCCACCAGGACTAGCGGCACAGATACGCAGTATTTT. Its translation is CATRTSGTDTQYF. This chain connects TRBV6-5 to TRBJ2-3, with 9 bases matching TRBD2. Unmatched junction bases numbered 3, after V lost 10 bases and J lost 1 base. CDR1 and CDR2 (germline): MNHEY, SVGAGI. This CDR3 has 13 residues.

There are many counts of this clonotype. CDR3 amino acids: CASSPGSTNEKLFF. The CDR3 nucleotides read TGTGCCAGCTCACCAGGGTCCACTAATGAAAAACTGTTTTTT. The V call is TRBV18, the J call TRBJ1-4; D uncertain. CDR1 KGHSH and CDR2 LQKENI come from the germline V gene. The CDR3 loop spans 14 amino acids. V lost 2 bases to trimming and J lost 2 bases, with 6 bases between them. Using reference TRBV18 and TRBJ1-4 for the parts outside the CDR3, the full variable domain is NAGVMQNPRHLVRRRGQEARLRCSPMKGHSHVYWYRQLPEEGLKFMVYLQKENIIDESGMPKERFSAEFPKEGPSILRIQQVVRGDSAAYFCASSPGSTNEKLFFGSGTQLSVL.

This clonotype was seen ten or more times. The V call is TRBV18, the J call TRBJ1-2; 7 bases match TRBD1. Germline V lookup: CDR1 KGHSH, CDR2 LQKENI. V trimming: 3 bases; J trimming: 4 bases; junction bases outside the gene matches: 11. The CDR3 runs 16 residues. The CDR3 nucleotides read TGTGCCAGCTCACCCCCCGACAGGGATTGGGGCTATGGCTACACCTTC. Translated, it gives CASSPPDRDWGYGYTF.